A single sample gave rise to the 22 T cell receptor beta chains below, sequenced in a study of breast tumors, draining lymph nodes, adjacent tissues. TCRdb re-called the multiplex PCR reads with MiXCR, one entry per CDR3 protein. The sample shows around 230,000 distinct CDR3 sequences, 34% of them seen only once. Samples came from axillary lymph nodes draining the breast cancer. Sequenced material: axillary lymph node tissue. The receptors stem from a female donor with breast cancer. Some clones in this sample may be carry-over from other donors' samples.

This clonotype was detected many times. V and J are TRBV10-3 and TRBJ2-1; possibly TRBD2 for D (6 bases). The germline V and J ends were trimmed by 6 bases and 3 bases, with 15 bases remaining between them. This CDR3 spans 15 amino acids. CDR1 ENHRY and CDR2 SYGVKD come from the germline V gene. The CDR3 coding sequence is TGTGCCATCAGAGTGGCGGGGCCAGACTACAATGAGCAGTTCTTC. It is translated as CAIRVAGPDYNEQFF.

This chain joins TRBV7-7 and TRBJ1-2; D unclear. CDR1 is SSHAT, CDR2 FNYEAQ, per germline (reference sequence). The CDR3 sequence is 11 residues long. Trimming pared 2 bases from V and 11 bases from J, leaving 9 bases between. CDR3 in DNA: TGTGCCAGCAGCTTATTGGAGTGGTACACCTTC. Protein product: CASSLLEWYTF. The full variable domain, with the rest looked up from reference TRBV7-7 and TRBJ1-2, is GAGVSQSPRYKVTKRGQDVTLRCDPISSHATLYWYQQALGQGPEFLTYFNYEAQPDKSGLPSDRFSAERPEGSISTLTIQRTEQRDSAMYRCASSLLEWYTFGSGTRLTVV.

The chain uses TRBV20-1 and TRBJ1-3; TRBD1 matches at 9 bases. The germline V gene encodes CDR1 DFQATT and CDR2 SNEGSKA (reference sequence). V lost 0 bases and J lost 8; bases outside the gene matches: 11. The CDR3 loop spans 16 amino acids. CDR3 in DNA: TGCAGTGCTAGAGATCAAACAGGGGGCTATGGCTACACCATATATTTT. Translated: CSARDQTGGYGYTIYF.

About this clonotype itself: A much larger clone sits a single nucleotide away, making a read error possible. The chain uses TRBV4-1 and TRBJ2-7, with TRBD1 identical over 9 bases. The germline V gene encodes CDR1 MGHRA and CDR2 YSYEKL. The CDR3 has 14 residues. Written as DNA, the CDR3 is TGCGCCAGCAGCCGCTTACAGGGGGCCTACGAGCAGCACTTC. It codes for CASSRLQGAYEQHF.

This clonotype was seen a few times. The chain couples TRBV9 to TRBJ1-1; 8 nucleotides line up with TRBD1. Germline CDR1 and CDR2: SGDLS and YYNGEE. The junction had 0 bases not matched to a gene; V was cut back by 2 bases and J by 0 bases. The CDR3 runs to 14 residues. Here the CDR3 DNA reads TGTGCCAGCAGCGTGGACAGGGTGAACACTGAAGCTTTCTTT. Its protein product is CASSVDRVNTEAFF.

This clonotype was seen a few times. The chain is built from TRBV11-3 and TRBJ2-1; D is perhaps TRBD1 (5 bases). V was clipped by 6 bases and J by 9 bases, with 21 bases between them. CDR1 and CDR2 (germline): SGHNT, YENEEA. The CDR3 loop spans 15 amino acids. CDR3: CASRAWGGLRTEQFF. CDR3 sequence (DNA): TGTGCCAGCAGAGCTTGGGGCGGCCTCCGGACTGAGCAGTTCTTC.

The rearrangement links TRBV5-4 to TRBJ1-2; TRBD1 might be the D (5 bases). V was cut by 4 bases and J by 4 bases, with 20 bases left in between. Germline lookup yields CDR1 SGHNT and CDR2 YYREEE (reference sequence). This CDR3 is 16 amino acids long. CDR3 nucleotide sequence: TGTGCCAGCAGCCTGGGGGACGCCGAACGTCGCTATGGCTACACCTTC. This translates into CASSLGDAERRYGYTF.

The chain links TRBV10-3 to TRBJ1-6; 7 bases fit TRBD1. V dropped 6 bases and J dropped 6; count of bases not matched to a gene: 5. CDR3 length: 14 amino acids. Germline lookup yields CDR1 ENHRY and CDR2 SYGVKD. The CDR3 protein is CAIRRDSGNSPLHF. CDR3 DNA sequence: TGTGCCATCAGGAGGGACAGCGGTAATTCACCCCTCCACTTT.

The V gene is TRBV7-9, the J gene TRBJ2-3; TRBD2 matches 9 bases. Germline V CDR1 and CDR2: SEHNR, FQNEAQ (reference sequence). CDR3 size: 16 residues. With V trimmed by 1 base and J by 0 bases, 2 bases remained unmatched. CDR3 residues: CASSLGLADSTDTQYF. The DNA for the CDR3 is TGTGCCAGCAGCTTAGGACTAGCGGATAGCACAGATACGCAGTATTTT.

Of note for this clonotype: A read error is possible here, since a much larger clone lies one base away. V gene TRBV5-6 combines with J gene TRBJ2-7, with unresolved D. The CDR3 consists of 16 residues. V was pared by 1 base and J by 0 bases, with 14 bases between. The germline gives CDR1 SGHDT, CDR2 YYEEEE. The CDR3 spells CASSLWSTTYSYEQYF. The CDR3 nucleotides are TGTGCCAGCAGCTTGTGGTCTACCACCTACTCCTACGAGCAGTACTTC.

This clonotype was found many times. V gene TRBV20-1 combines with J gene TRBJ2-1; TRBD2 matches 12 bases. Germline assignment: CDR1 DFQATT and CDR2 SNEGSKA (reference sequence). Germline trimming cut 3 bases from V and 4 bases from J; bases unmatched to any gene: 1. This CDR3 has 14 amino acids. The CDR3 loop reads CSARGTSGYNEQFF. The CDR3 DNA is TGCAGTGCTAGGGGGACTAGCGGGTACAATGAGCAGTTCTTC.

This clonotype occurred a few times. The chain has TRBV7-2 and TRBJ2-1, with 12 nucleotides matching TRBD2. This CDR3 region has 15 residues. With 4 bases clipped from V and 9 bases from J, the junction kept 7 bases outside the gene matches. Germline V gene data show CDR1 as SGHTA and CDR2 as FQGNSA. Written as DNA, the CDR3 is TGTGCCAGCAGCTCCCCGACTAGCGGGAGTTTTGAGCAGTTCTTC. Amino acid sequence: CASSSPTSGSFEQFF.

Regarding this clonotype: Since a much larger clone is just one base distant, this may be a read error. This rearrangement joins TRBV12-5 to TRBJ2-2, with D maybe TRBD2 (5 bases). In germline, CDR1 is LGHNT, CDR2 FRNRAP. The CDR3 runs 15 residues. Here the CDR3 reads CASGLAFGNTRELFF. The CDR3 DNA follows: TGTGCTAGTGGTTTGGCCTTCGGGAACACCAGGGAGCTGTTTTTT.

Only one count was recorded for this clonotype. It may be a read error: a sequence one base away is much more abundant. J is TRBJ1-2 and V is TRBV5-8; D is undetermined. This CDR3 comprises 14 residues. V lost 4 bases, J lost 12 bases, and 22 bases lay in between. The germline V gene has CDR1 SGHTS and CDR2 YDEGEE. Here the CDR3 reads CASSRRTPLYGDTF. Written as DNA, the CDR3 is TGTGCCAGCAGCCGAAGGACCCCCTTATACGGGGACACCTTC.

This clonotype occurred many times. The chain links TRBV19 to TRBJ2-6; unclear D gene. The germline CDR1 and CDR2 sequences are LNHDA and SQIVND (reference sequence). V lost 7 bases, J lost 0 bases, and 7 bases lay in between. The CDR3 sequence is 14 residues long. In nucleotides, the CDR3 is TGTGCCAGTACCTATTACTCTGGGGCCAACGTCCTGACTTTC. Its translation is CASTYYSGANVLTF.

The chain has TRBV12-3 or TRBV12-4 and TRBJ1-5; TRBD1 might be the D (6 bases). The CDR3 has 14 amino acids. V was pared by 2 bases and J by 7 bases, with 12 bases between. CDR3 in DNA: TGTGCCAGCAGTTTATCGGGGGCGACGCAGCCCCAGCATTTT. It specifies CASSLSGATQPQHF.

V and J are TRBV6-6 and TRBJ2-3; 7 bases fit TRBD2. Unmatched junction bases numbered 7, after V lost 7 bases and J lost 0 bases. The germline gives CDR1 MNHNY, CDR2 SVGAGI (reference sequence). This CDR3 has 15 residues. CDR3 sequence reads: CASTGSGDSTDTQYF. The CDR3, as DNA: TGTGCCAGCACCGGAAGCGGGGACAGCACAGATACGCAGTATTTT.

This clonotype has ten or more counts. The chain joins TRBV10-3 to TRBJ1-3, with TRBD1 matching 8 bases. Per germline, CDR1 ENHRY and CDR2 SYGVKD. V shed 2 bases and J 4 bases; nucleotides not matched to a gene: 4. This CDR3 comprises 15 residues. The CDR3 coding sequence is TGTGCCATCAGTGAGCCTAGGACAGGGGGAAACACCATATATTTT. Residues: CAISEPRTGGNTIYF.

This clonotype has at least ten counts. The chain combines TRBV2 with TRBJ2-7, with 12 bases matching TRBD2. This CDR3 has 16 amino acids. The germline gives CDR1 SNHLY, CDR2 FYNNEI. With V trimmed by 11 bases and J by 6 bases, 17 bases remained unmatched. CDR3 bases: TGTGCCTCCCACCGGGCTAGCGGGAGGGGGCAGAGCGAGCAGTACTTC. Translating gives CASHRASGRGQSEQYF.

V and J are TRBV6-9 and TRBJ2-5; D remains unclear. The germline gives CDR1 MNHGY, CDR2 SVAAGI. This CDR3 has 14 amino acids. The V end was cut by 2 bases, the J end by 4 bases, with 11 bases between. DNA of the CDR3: TGTGCCAGCAGTTATACCTGGCCTGGAGAGACCCAGTACTTC. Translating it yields CASSYTWPGETQYF.

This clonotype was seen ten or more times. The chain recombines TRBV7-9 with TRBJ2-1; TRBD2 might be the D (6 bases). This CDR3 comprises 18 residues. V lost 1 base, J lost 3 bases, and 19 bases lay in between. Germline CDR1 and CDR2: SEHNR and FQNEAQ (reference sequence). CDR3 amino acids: CASSLGGNSMRDYNEQFF. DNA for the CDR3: TGTGCCAGCAGCTTAGGGGGCAACAGTATGCGGGACTACAATGAGCAGTTCTTC.

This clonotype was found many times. CDR3 DNA: TGCGCCAGCAGTGAGTTCAGACAGGGGCCTCAGGGCGAAAAACTGTTTTTT. It translates to CASSEFRQGPQGEKLFF. The V and J genes are TRBV10-2 and TRBJ1-4; 8 bases agree with TRBD1. From germline, CDR1 is WSHSY and CDR2 SAAADI. The V segment lost 1 base and the J segment 8 bases; nucleotides outside the gene matches: 12. The CDR3 loop spans 17 amino acids.